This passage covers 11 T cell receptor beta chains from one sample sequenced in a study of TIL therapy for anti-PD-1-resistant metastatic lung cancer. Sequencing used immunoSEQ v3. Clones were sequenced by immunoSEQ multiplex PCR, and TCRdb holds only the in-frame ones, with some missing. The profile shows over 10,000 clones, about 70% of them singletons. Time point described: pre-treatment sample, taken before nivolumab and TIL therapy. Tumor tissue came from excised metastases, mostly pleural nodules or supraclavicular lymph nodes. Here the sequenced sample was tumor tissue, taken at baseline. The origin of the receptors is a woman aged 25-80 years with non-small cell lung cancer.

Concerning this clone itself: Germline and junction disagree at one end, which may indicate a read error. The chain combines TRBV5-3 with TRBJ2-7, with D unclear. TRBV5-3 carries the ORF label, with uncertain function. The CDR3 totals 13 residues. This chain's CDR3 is CASSWAQTYEQYF. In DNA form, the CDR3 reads TGTGCCAGCAGCTGGGCCCAAACCTACGAGCAGTACTTC.

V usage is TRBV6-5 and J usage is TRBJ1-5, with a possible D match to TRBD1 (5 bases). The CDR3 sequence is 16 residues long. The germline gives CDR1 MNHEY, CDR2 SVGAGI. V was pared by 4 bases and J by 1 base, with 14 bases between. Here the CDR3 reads CASSSRGGGSNQPQHF. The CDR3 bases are TGTGCCAGCAGTTCTAGGGGCGGCGGAAGCAATCAGCCCCAGCATTTT.

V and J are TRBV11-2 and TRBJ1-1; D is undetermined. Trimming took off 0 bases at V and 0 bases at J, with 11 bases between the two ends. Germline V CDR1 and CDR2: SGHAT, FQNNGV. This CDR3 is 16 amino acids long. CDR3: CASSLEFGKMNTEAFF. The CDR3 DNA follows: TGTGCCAGCAGCTTAGAATTCGGCAAGATGAACACTGAAGCTTTCTTT.

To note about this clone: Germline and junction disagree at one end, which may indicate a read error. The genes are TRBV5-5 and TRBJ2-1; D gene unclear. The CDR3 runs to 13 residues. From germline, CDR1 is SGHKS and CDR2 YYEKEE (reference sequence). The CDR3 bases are TGTGCCAGCAGGTTGGGTGTAGGAAATGAGCAGTTCTTC. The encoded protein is CASRLGVGNEQFF.

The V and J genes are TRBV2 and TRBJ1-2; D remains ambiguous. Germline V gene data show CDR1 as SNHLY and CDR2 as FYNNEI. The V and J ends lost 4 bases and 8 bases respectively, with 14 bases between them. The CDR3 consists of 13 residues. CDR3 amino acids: CASSGAPLGGYTF. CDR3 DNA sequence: TGTGCCAGCAGTGGGGCCCCTCTTGGGGGCTACACCTTC.

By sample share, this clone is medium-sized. CDR3 nucleotide sequence: TGCGCCAGCAGCATCCTAGCGGGGGTAGACAATGAGCAGTTCTTC. Protein product: CASSILAGVDNEQFF. The V call is TRBV5-1, the J call TRBJ2-1; 10 bases are shared with TRBD2. CDR1 is SGHRS, CDR2 YFSETQ, per germline. This CDR3 spans 15 amino acids. V gave up 4 bases and J gave up 5 bases; unmatched junction bases: 6.

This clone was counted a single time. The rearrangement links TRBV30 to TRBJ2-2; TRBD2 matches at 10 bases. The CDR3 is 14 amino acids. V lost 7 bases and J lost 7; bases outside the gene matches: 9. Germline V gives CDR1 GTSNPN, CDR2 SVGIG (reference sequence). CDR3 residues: CASASGGRGGELFF. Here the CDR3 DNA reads TGTGCCTCAGCTAGCGGGGGCAGGGGCGGGGAGCTGTTTTTT.

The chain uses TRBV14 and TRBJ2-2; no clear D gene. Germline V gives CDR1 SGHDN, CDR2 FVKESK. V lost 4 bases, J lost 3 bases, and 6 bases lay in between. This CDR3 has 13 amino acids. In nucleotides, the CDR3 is TGTGCCAGCAGCCGATTCTACACCGGGGAGCTGTTTTTT. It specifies CASSRFYTGELFF.

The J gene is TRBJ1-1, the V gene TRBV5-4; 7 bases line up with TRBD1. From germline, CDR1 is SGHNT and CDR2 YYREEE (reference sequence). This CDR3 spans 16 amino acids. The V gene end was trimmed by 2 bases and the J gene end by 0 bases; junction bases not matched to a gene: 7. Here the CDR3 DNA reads TGTGCCAGCAGCTTACAGGGGTCAGGCATGAACACTGAAGCTTTCTTT. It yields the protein CASSLQGSGMNTEAFF.

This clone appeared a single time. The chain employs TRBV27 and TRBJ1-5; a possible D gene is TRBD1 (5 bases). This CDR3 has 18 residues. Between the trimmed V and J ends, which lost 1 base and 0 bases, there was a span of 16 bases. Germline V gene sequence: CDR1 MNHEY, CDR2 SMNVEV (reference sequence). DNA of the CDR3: TGTGCCAGCAGTTTATACCCCCCCCAGGGTTATAGCAATCAGCCCCAGCATTTT. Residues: CASSLYPPQGYSNQPQHF.

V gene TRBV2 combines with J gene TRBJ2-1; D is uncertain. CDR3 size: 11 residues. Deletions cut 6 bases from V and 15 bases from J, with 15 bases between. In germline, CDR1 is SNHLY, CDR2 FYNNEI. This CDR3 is CASSLRATGFF. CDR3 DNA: TGTGCCAGCAGCCTTAGGGCCACCGGGTTCTTC.